These 3 T cell receptor beta chains were sequenced from one sample in a study of T-cell reconstitution after alpha-beta-depleted transplantation in children. The TCRbeta library was prepared with unique molecular identifiers. TCRdb re-analysed the PCR reads in MiXCR, keeping a single row per CDR3 protein. The sample holds under 250,000 distinct CDR3 sequences, approximately 15% seen once. The sequenced sample was PBMCs, mostly from graft donor cells, obtained 360 days after TCRalphabeta/CD19-depleted stem cell transplant. Receptors were obtained from a male patient aged 2-9 years who had a stem cell transplant for acute lymphoblastic leukemia, so the T cells may come from the graft donor.

This clonotype was observed a few times. The rearrangement joins TRBV12-3 or TRBV12-4 to TRBJ2-1; 9 positions agree with TRBD2. The trim removed 6 bases at V and 2 bases at J, leaving 8 bases unmatched. The CDR3 has 16 amino acids. The CDR3 loop reads CASSPSGAKTYNEQFF. CDR3 DNA: TGTGCCAGCAGCCCTAGCGGGGCTAAAACCTACAATGAGCAGTTCTTC.

This clonotype was seen more than once but under ten times. The CDR3 is CAISLRGKAYEQYF. CDR3 DNA: TGTGCCATCAGCCTTCGGGGTAAAGCCTACGAGCAGTACTTC. This chain joins TRBV10-3 and TRBJ2-7, with TRBD2 as a possible D gene (5 bases). This CDR3 spans 14 amino acids. Germline loops: CDR1 ENHRY, CDR2 SYGVKD. V gave up 6 bases and J gave up 2 bases, with 14 bases separating them.

The rearrangement links TRBV10-3 to TRBJ1-5, with 7 bases fitting TRBD1. CDR3 length equals 14 residues. From germline, CDR1 is ENHRY and CDR2 SYGVKD. V dropped 5 bases and J dropped 2; count of bases not matched to a gene: 3. In DNA form, the CDR3 reads TGTGCCATCAGTATTGACAGGGGCAATCAGCCCCAGCATTTT. As protein: CAISIDRGNQPQHF.